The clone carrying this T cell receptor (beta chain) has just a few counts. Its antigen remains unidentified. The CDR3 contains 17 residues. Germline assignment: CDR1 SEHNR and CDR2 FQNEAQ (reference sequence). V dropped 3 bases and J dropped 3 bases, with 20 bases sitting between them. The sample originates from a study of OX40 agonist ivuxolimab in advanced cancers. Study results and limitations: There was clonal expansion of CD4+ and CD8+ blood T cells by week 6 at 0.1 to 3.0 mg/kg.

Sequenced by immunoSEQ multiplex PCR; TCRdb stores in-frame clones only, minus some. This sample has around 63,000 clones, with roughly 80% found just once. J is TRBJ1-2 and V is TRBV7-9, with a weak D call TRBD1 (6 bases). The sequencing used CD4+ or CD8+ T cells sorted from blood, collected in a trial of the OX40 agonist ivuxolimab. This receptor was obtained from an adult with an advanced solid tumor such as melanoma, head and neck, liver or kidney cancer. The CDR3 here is CASSFAGAPAVDYGYTF. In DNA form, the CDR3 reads TGTGCCAGCAGCTTTGCGGGGGCGCCGGCTGTGGACTATGGCTACACCTTC.